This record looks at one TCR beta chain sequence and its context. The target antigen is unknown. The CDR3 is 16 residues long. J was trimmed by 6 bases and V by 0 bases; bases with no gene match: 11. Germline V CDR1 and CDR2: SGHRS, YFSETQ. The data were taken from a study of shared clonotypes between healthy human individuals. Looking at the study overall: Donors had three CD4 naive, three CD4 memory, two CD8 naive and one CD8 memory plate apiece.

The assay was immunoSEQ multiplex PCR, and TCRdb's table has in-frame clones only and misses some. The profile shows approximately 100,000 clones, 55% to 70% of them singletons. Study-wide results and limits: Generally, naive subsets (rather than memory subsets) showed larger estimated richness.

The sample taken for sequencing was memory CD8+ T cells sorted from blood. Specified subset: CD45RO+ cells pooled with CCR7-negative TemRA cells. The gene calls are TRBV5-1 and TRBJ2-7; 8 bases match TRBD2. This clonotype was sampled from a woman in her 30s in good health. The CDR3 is CASSLEALADGREQYF. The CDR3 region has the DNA TGCGCCAGCAGCTTGGAAGCACTAGCGGATGGGCGCGAGCAGTACTTC.